This T cell receptor (beta chain) is from a study of blood T cell repertoires in COVID-19 (dated by TCRdb to the early 2020s). Background for the entire study: The collaborator samples originated in the United States, Italy and Spain and spanned the acute and convalescent phases of COVID-19. Samples were obtained from the ongoing ImmuneRACE study (first 160 participants) and from some 1,200 subjects provided by 6 global collaborators. The repertoires were released in a freely available public database intended as a resource for research on the immune response to SARS-CoV-2. The dataset comprised deeply sampled blood TCRbeta repertoires from subjects exposed to, actively infected with, or recovered from COVID-19. Where available, HLA class I and class II types were taken from metadata supplied by the sample provider and were not determined by assay-based typing. Sample metadata almost always included a de-identified subject ID, COVID-19 status, age in years and sex. The material from the prospective study consisted of cDNA or gDNA derived from T cells, B-cell-depleted T cells, or PBMCs. Points the paper makes about the study in general: The amount of clinical and demographic metadata varied by source and participant and was provided uncurated.

Participants in the prospective study were aged roughly 18 to 89 years, lived in more than 20 United States geographic areas, and enrolled through a virtual design. To assign participants to cohorts, the prospective study relied on clinical history that participants themselves reported in a screening survey and a study questionnaire. For ImmuneRACE Cohort 3, a participant was defined as recovered based on two consecutive negative NP/OP PCR tests, clearance by a healthcare professional, or resolution of symptoms. In the prospective study, whole blood, serum and a nasopharyngeal or oropharyngeal swab were collected from each participant by mobile phlebotomists. Participants in the prospective study had the option to provide additional blood draws and questionnaires over an approximately 2-month period. Before DNA extraction, prospective study blood samples were shipped either frozen or at room temperature.

The immunoSEQ Assay, a bias-controlled multiplex PCR, was used to amplify TCRbeta CDR3 regions from genomic DNA. The source study handled its data this way. The number of nucleated cells in each sample was estimated from the amplification of reference gene primers within the assay. To quantify the absolute abundance of each unique TCRbeta CDR3 rearrangement, sequence reads were collapsed and filtered. For each sample, productive Simpson clonality was calculated as the square root of Simpson's diversity index over productive rearrangements. This immuneACCESS table, as held by TCRdb, lists in-frame sequences with V and J called but not all clones. Of the missing ones, under half trace to an unresolved V gene in checked studies; the others have no known cause. The V and J calls and clone size were taken over from that table, and D and trimming were inferred from the DNA. Across this sample there are about 330,000 clones, with more than 85% seen only once. The ten top clones hold approximately 17% of the sample.

This clone was counted only a few times. The antigen it recognizes is unknown. No base-level quality is on record; no much larger clone is a single base apart. The CDR3, cysteine through phenylalanine, is 15 amino acids long. Of the read, only the CDR3 DNA is kept; its 45 bases are in frame from base 1. Germline trimming: 5 bases from V, 7 bases from J; junction bases outside gene matches: 12. Taken from the germline V gene, the CDR1 and CDR2 loops are SGHTA and FQGNSA. Rearrangement joined TRBV7-2 to TRBJ1-1; the junction holds 8 bases that match TRBD1. The sequence was obtained from a woman in her 30s who had recovered from COVID-19. Sequenced sample: PBMCs or T cells enriched from blood (not recorded which). CDR3 reads: CASSPESRGLVEAFF. In nucleotide form, the sequence is TGTGCCAGCAGCCCAGAGTCCAGGGGGCTGGTTGAAGCTTTCTTT. Beyond the CDR3, the reference TRBV7-2 and TRBJ1-1 genes provide the residues; the full variable domain reads: GAGVSQSPSNKVTEKGKDVELRCDPISGHTALYWYRQSLGQGLEFLIYFQGNSAPDKSGLPSDRFSAERTGGSVSTLTIQRTQQEDSAVYLCASSPESRGLVEAFFGQGTRLTVV.